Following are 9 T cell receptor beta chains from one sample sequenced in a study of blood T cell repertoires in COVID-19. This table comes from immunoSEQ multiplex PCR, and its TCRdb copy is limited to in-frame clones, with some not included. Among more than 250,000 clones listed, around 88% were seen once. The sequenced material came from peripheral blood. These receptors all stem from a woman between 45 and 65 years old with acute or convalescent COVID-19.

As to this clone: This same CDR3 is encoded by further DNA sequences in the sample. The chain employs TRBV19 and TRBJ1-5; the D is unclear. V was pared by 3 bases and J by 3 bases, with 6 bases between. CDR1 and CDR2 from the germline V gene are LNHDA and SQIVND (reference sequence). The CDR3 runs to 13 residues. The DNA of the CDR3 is TGTGCCAGTAGTATCACTGTCAATCAGCCCCAGCATTTT. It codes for CASSITVNQPQHF.

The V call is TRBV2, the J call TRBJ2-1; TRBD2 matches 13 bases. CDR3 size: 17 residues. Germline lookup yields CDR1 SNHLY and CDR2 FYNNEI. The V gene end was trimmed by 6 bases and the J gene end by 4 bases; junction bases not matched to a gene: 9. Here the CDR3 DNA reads TGTGCCAGCAGCGATACCGGGACTAGCGGGGTATACAATGAGCAGTTCTTC. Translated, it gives CASSDTGTSGVYNEQFF.

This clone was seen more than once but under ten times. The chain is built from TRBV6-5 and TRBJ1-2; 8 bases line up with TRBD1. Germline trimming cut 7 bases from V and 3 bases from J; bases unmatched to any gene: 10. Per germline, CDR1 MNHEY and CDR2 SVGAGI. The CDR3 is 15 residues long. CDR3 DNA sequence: TGTGCCAGCACCCAGGCGGCAGGGGGCGACTATGGCTACACCTTC. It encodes CASTQAAGGDYGYTF.

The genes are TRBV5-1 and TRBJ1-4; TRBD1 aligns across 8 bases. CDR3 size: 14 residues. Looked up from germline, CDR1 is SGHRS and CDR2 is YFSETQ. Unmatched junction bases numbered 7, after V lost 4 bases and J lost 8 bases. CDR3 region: CASSLDRDGEKLFF. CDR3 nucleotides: TGCGCCAGCAGCCTGGACAGGGATGGGGAAAAACTGTTTTTT.

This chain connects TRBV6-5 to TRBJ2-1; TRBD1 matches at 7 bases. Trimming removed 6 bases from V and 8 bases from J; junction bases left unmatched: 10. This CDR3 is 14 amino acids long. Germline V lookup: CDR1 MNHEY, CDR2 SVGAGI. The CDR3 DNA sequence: TGTGCCAGCAGCAACCTTAATACAGGGGATGAGCAGTTCTTC. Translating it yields CASSNLNTGDEQFF.

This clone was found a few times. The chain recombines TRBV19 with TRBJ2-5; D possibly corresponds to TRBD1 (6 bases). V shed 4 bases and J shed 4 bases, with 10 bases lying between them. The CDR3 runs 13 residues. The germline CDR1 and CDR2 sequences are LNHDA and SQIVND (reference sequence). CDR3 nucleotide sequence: TGTGCCAGTAGTAGGGCACAGGGAGAGACCCAGTACTTC. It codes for CASSRAQGETQYF.

CDR3 amino acids: CASSQNNGLAVTYEQYF. CDR3 DNA: TGTGCCAGCAGCCAGAATAACGGACTAGCGGTAACCTACGAGCAGTACTTC. V gene TRBV4-2 combines with J gene TRBJ2-7; 10 nucleotides line up with TRBD2. The CDR3 consists of 17 residues. The V segment lost 3 bases and the J segment 2 bases; nucleotides outside the gene matches: 10. In germline, CDR1 is LGHNA, CDR2 YNFKEQ.

The DNA of the CDR3 is TGCGCCAGCAGCGACACTAGCGGTCGCTACGAGCAGTACTTC. Translation gives CASSDTSGRYEQYF. The V and J genes are TRBV5-1 and TRBJ2-7, with 8 bases fitting TRBD2. Germline V CDR1 and CDR2: SGHRS, YFSETQ. The CDR3 runs to 14 residues. Trimming cost V 4 bases and J 3 bases; bases outside gene matches: 6. The full variable domain, rest sourced from reference TRBV5-1 and TRBJ2-7, is KAGVTQTPRYLIKTRGQQVTLSCSPISGHRSVSWYQQTPGQGLQFLFEYFSETQRNKGNFPGRFSGRQFSNSRSEMNVSTLELGDSALYLCASSDTSGRYEQYFGPGTRLTVT.

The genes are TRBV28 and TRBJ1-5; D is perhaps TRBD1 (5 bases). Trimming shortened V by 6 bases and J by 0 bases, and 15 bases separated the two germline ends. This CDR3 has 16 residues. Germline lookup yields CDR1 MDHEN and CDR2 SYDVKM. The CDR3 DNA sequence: TGTGCCAGCAGGGTGGGGGGTCCCCATAGCAATCAGCCCCAGCATTTT. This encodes CASRVGGPHSNQPQHF.